This TCR beta chain derives from a study of OX40 agonist ivuxolimab in advanced cancers. TCRdb's copy holds only in-frame clones and misses some; the assay was immunoSEQ multiplex PCR. This sample yields 13,000 or so clones, of which around 83% are seen a single time; 44% belongs to the top ten. This CDR3 contains 15 residues. Deletions cut 4 bases from V and 5 bases from J, with 16 bases between. Per germline, CDR1 SEHNR and CDR2 FQNEAQ (reference sequence). This receptor was obtained from an adult with an advanced solid tumor such as melanoma, head and neck, liver or kidney cancer. The sample was CD4+ or CD8+ T cells sorted from blood, taken in a trial of the OX40 agonist ivuxolimab. The chain links TRBV7-9 to TRBJ2-3, with D possibly being TRBD2 (6 bases). The CDR3 reads CASSSDTTRGDTQYF. The CDR3 DNA reads as TGTGCCAGCAGCTCCGACACGACTAGGGGAGATACGCAGTATTTT.